The 21 T cell receptor beta chains in this list originate from one sample, sequenced in a study of T cells in localized non-small cell lung cancer. Profiling relied on immunoSEQ multiplex PCR, and the TCRdb table lists in-frame clones only, not all of them. This repertoire shows tens of thousands of clones, roughly 87% found once; its top ten account for around 16%. The sample in question was peripheral blood, obtained before any cancer treatment. The receptors here all came from a male donor aged 60 or older with stage III squamous cell lung carcinoma.

The genes are TRBV7-2 and TRBJ2-7, with D perhaps TRBD1 (6 bases). Germline values: CDR1 SGHTA, CDR2 FQGNSA. This CDR3 is 14 amino acids long. V lost 3 bases, J lost 3 bases, and 12 bases lay in between. CDR3 sequence: CASSFDRLHYEQYF. CDR3 coding DNA: TGTGCCAGCAGCTTCGACAGGCTTCACTACGAGCAGTACTTC.

The chain recombines TRBV5-1 with TRBJ1-1, with 7 bases identical to TRBD1. Germline CDR1 SGHRS, CDR2 YFSETQ. V dropped 2 bases and J dropped 1; count of bases not matched to a gene: 8. This CDR3 is built from 16 residues. The chain's CDR3 is CASSFTGTDPNTEAFF. The CDR3 DNA follows: TGCGCCAGCAGCTTTACAGGGACAGATCCGAACACTGAAGCTTTCTTT.

The chain uses TRBV5-1 and TRBJ2-6; a weak D match, TRBD1 (6 bases). Trimming removed 4 bases at V and 0 bases at J, with 11 bases between. The germline CDR1 and CDR2 sequences are SGHRS and YFSETQ. The CDR3 runs to 16 residues. DNA of the CDR3: TGCGCCAGCAGCCCGGGACATATCTCTGGGGCCAACGTCCTGACTTTC. Residues: CASSPGHISGANVLTF.

The chain links TRBV6-6 to TRBJ2-5; the match to TRBD2 covers 13 bases. The germline CDR1 and CDR2 sequences are MNHNY and SVGAGI (reference sequence). This CDR3 has 15 amino acids. Losses at the gene ends were 5 bases for V and 3 bases for J; bases not matched to a gene: 3. In DNA, the CDR3 is TGTGCCAGCAGTATAACTAGCGGGGGGGAAGAGACCCAGTACTTC. It yields the protein CASSITSGGEETQYF.

CDR3 region: CAISDLQGYEQYF. Here the CDR3 DNA reads TGTGCCATCAGTGATCTACAGGGCTACGAGCAGTACTTC. The V and J genes are TRBV10-3 and TRBJ2-7; D may be TRBD1 (6 bases). In germline, CDR1 is ENHRY, CDR2 SYGVKD. The CDR3 loop spans 13 amino acids. The V end was cut by 3 bases, the J end by 3 bases, with 9 bases between.

This clone showed up just once. The rearrangement links TRBV2 to TRBJ1-2, with TRBD1 identical over 9 bases. The germline V gene encodes CDR1 SNHLY and CDR2 FYNNEI. CDR3 length equals 17 residues. V shed 3 bases, J shed 3 bases, and the junction held 11 bases outside the gene matches. The CDR3 nucleotides are TGTGCCAGCAGTGATAGTACGGGACAGGGTTCAGACTATGGCTACACCTTC. Residues: CASSDSTGQGSDYGYTF.

The chain couples TRBV11-1 to TRBJ1-6, with D maybe TRBD1 (6 bases). Deletions cut 10 bases from V and 7 bases from J, with 17 bases between. The germline V gene encodes CDR1 SGHAT and CDR2 FQDESV (reference sequence). The CDR3 has 14 amino acids. The CDR3 protein is CATSKGVGNSPLHF. CDR3 nucleotides: TGTGCCACCTCAAAGGGGGTCGGAAATTCACCCCTCCACTTT.

This sequence joins TRBV30 and TRBJ1-1, with TRBD1 matching 8 bases. This CDR3 region has 13 residues. Trimming cost V 3 bases and J 7 bases; bases outside gene matches: 7. The germline CDR1 and CDR2 sequences are GTSNPN and SVGIG (reference sequence). CDR3 sequence reads: CAWSRDTGGEAFF. In nucleotides, the CDR3 is TGTGCCTGGAGCAGAGATACAGGGGGTGAAGCTTTCTTT.

The gene calls are TRBV27 and TRBJ2-1, with no clear D. Germline lookup yields CDR1 MNHEY and CDR2 SMNVEV (reference sequence). The CDR3 loop spans 17 amino acids. V was clipped by 5 bases and J by 0 bases, with 17 bases between them. The chain's CDR3 is CASSLGQNIRSYNEQFF. The CDR3 DNA reads TGTGCCAGCAGTCTTGGGCAGAATATTCGCTCCTACAATGAGCAGTTCTTC.

The chain joins TRBV6-5 to TRBJ1-1; 7 bases line up with TRBD1. After removal of 8 bases from V and 11 bases from J, the junction contained 14 bases not matched to a gene. From germline, CDR1 is MNHEY and CDR2 SVGAGI. The CDR3 contains 13 residues. CDR3 region: CASSGGATGYAFF. In DNA, the CDR3 is TGTGCCAGCTCGGGGGGGGCGACAGGGTACGCTTTCTTT.

V usage is TRBV10-2 and J usage is TRBJ2-3; 8 positions match TRBD2. The ends lost 5 bases at V and 3 bases at J; junction bases unmatched: 10. Germline V gene lookup returns CDR1 WSHSY and CDR2 SAAADI. This CDR3 contains 16 residues. CDR3 protein: CASSLLGGRSTDTQYF. CDR3 in DNA: TGCGCCAGCAGTCTTTTGGGCGGGAGGTCGACAGATACGCAGTATTTT.

The chain couples TRBV18 to TRBJ1-1; 9 bases line up with TRBD1. This CDR3 region has 17 residues. CDR1 is KGHSH and CDR2 is LQKENI in the germline V gene. Losses at the gene ends were 0 bases for V and 1 base for J; bases not matched to a gene: 6. The chain's CDR3 is CASSPPTGGERNTEAFF. The CDR3 coding sequence is TGTGCCAGCTCACCACCGACAGGGGGGGAGCGGAACACTGAAGCTTTCTTT.

This sequence joins TRBV7-2 and TRBJ2-1; 7 nucleotides match TRBD1. Germline values: CDR1 SGHTA, CDR2 FQGNSA. The CDR3 is made up of 16 amino acids. The V and J ends lost 1 base and 7 bases, in that order; junction bases with no gene match: 10. The CDR3 DNA reads as TGTGCCAGCAGCTTAGACAGGGGTAAAACTGGGAATGAGCAGTTCTTC. Translating it yields CASSLDRGKTGNEQFF. Supplemented by reference TRBV7-2 and TRBJ2-1, the full variable domain reads GAGVSQSPSNKVTEKGKDVELRCDPISGHTALYWYRQSLGQGLEFLIYFQGNSAPDKSGLPSDRFSAERTGGSVSTLTIQRTQQEDSAVYLCASSLDRGKTGNEQFFGPGTRLTVL.

V and J are TRBV6-6 and TRBJ1-1; D is unresolved. Germline CDR1 MNHNY, CDR2 SVGAGI (reference sequence). The CDR3 sequence is 11 residues long. Trimming took 6 bases from V and 6 from J, leaving 8 bases between them. Here the CDR3 reads CASSTLSEAFF. The CDR3, as DNA: TGTGCCAGCAGCACCCTCTCTGAAGCTTTCTTT.

The rearrangement joins TRBV9 to TRBJ2-3; a possible D gene is TRBD2 (6 bases). The V gene lost 1 base and the J gene lost 5 bases, with 20 bases spanning the gap. Germline CDR1 and CDR2: SGDLS and YYNGEE. The CDR3 covers 17 residues. Here the CDR3 reads CASSVTMGLPQGDTQYF. As DNA, the CDR3 is TGTGCCAGCAGCGTAACAATGGGACTCCCCCAGGGAGATACGCAGTATTTT.

The chain employs TRBV2 and TRBJ1-1, with D tentatively TRBD1 (5 bases). V was clipped by 5 bases and J by 1 base, with 8 bases between them. Germline V CDR1 and CDR2: SNHLY, FYNNEI. CDR3 length: 13 amino acids. The DNA for the CDR3 is TGTGCCAGCAGTCAAGGACAGAACACTGAAGCTTTCTTT. Translation: CASSQGQNTEAFF.

CDR3: CASSSSGSPLEEQFF. The CDR3 region has the DNA TGTGCCAGCAGCTCAAGCGGGAGCCCCTTAGAGGAGCAGTTCTTC. The V and J genes are TRBV5-4 and TRBJ2-1; 8 bases fit TRBD2. The CDR3 consists of 15 residues. Germline assignment: CDR1 SGHNT and CDR2 YYREEE (reference sequence). V trimming: 3 bases; J trimming: 10 bases; junction bases outside the gene matches: 12.

This clone has only a few counts. The gene calls are TRBV5-8 and TRBJ2-3, with D maybe TRBD1 (5 bases). V lost 0 bases and J lost 6, with 5 bases in between. Germline CDR1 SGHTS, CDR2 YDEGEE. The CDR3 loop spans 12 amino acids. The CDR3 DNA sequence: TGTGCCAGCAGCTTGGACAGGGATACGCAGTATTTT. Translation: CASSLDRDTQYF.

This CDR3 reads CASSQDPSETGGRSNQPQHF. The CDR3 DNA sequence: TGCGCCAGCAGCCAAGACCCGTCGGAAACAGGGGGACGGAGCAATCAGCCCCAGCATTTT. The chain uses TRBV4-1 and TRBJ1-5, with TRBD1 identical over 8 bases. CDR1 and CDR2 from the germline V gene are MGHRA and YSYEKL. This CDR3 contains 20 residues. V was pared by 0 bases and J by 1 base, with 14 bases of the junction left unmatched.

For this clone: The germline gene is not matched at one end of the junction; a read error may be the cause. The V gene is TRBV7-9, the J gene TRBJ1-5, with TRBD1 identical over 7 bases. This CDR3 spans 15 amino acids. Germline V gene lookup returns CDR1 SEHNR and CDR2 FQNEAQ (reference sequence). CDR3 loop: CASSLGGGGNQPQHF. DNA of the CDR3: TGTGCCAGCAGTTTAGGGGGCGGCGGCAATCAGCCCCAGCATTTT.

The chain couples TRBV27 to TRBJ2-2; unclear D gene. Germline lookup yields CDR1 MNHEY and CDR2 SMNVEV (reference sequence). Trimming took 2 bases from V and 3 from J, leaving 10 bases between them. This CDR3 spans 15 amino acids. CDR3: CASSLTGPHTGELFF. Written as DNA, the CDR3 is TGTGCCAGCAGTTTAACGGGTCCCCACACCGGGGAGCTGTTTTTT.